These 8 T cell receptor beta chains originate from one sample sequenced in a study of cytomegalovirus exposure and HLA in healthy donors. In the PCR, 60 Vbeta and 13 Jbeta primers were used. Generated by immunoSEQ multiplex PCR, the TCRdb table keeps only in-frame clones and is missing some. The sample lists 93,000 or so clones, around 65% occurring once. Sequenced: PBMCs. Receptors originate from a woman in her forties or fifties in good health and CMV-seronegative.

This chain uses TRBV19 with TRBJ1-1; 7 bases agree with TRBD1. This CDR3 spans 13 amino acids. Germline CDR1 is LNHDA and CDR2 is SQIVND (reference sequence). Trimming removed 7 bases from V and 6 bases from J; junction bases left unmatched: 8. The CDR3 sequence is CASKPGGTAEAFF. In DNA, the CDR3 is TGTGCCAGTAAGCCAGGGGGAACAGCTGAAGCTTTCTTT.

The table lists this clone with a count of one. The chain is built from TRBV5-4 and TRBJ2-5; 11 bases map to TRBD2. With V trimmed by 0 bases and J by 5 bases, 6 bases remained unmatched. The CDR3 sequence is 16 residues long. Per germline, CDR1 SGHNT and CDR2 YYREEE (reference sequence). The chain's CDR3 is CASSLEPGLAAETQYF. CDR3 in DNA: TGTGCCAGCAGCTTGGAGCCGGGACTAGCGGCGGAGACCCAGTACTTC.

The gene calls are TRBV6-1 and TRBJ2-3, with 9 bases fitting TRBD2. The CDR3 is made up of 16 amino acids. Losses at the gene ends were 3 bases for V and 10 bases for J; bases not matched to a gene: 14. The germline gives CDR1 MNHNS, CDR2 SASEGT. The CDR3 DNA reads TGTGCCAGCAGTGACCTGACTAGCGGAGGAAGCATGGCGCAGTATTTT. Its translation: CASSDLTSGGSMAQYF.

The V gene is TRBV2, the J gene TRBJ2-1; 11 positions match TRBD2. Unmatched junction bases numbered 5, after V lost 4 bases and J lost 9 bases. Germline loops: CDR1 SNHLY, CDR2 FYNNEI. The CDR3 covers 14 residues. CDR3 sequence (DNA): TGTGCCAGCAGTGCGACTAGCGGGGTTATTGAGCAGTTCTTC. Its translation is CASSATSGVIEQFF.

The rearrangement uses TRBV10-2 and TRBJ2-7, with 9 bases matching TRBD1. CDR3 size: 15 residues. With 6 bases clipped from V and 1 base from J, the junction kept 7 bases outside the gene matches. Germline V gene data show CDR1 as WSHSY and CDR2 as SAAADI. CDR3: CASRIGTGRSYEQYF. CDR3 nucleotide sequence: TGCGCCAGCAGAATTGGGACAGGGAGGTCCTACGAGCAGTACTTC.

There are a few counts of this clone. The chain recombines TRBV7-9 with TRBJ2-3; D might be TRBD2 (5 bases). The CDR3 covers 16 residues. V gave up 4 bases and J gave up 2 bases, with 16 bases separating them. Germline V CDR1 and CDR2: SEHNR, FQNEAQ (reference sequence). CDR3 protein: CASSWNRGSDTDTQYF. DNA for the CDR3: TGTGCCAGCAGCTGGAACCGGGGTAGCGACACAGATACGCAGTATTTT. Full variable domain (outside the CDR3, taken from reference TRBV7-9 and TRBJ2-3): DTGVSQNPRHKITKRGQNVTFRCDPISEHNRLYWYRQTLGQGPEFLTYFQNEAQLEKSRLLSDRFSAERPKGSFSTLEIQRTEQGDSAMYLCASSWNRGSDTDTQYFGPGTRLTVL.

This chain joins TRBV7-6 and TRBJ2-1, with unresolved D. Trimming removed 2 bases at V and 5 bases at J, with 10 bases between. There are 14 residues in the CDR3. Germline V CDR1 and CDR2: SGHVS, FNYEAQ. The CDR3 nucleotides read TGTGCCAGCAGCTTAATGGCGGAACACAATGAGCAGTTCTTC. This translates into CASSLMAEHNEQFF.

V is TRBV2 and J is TRBJ1-3; no clear D. Between the trimmed V and J ends, which lost 3 bases and 1 base, there was a span of 7 bases. This CDR3 spans 14 amino acids. Germline assignment: CDR1 SNHLY and CDR2 FYNNEI. The CDR3 sequence is CASSEPRSGNTIYF. The CDR3 coding sequence is TGTGCCAGCAGTGAGCCCAGATCTGGAAACACCATATATTTT.